Sequencing of this T cell receptor (beta chain) was carried out in a study of blood T cell repertoires in COVID-19. The assay was immunoSEQ multiplex PCR, and TCRdb's table has in-frame clones only and misses some. The data hold more than 300,000 clones, with 89% observed a single time. Per germline, CDR1 SNHLY and CDR2 FYNNEI. The CDR3 sequence is 15 residues long. J lost 3 bases, V lost 4 bases, and 7 bases had no gene match. V is TRBV2 and J is TRBJ2-7; 9 bases fit TRBD1. The sequence was obtained from a man aged 18-30 years who had recovered from COVID-19. Sequencing was carried out using peripheral blood. CDR3 DNA: TGTGCCAGCAGTGGACAGGGGGGGATTCTCTACGAGCAGTACTTC. It yields the protein CASSGQGGILYEQYF. Complete variable domain (other parts from reference TRBV2 and TRBJ2-7): EPEVTQTPSHQVTQMGQEVILRCVPISNHLYFYWYRQILGQKVEFLVSFYNNEISEKSEIFDDQFSVERPDGSNFTLKIRSTKLEDSAMYFCASSGQGGILYEQYFGPGTRLTVT.